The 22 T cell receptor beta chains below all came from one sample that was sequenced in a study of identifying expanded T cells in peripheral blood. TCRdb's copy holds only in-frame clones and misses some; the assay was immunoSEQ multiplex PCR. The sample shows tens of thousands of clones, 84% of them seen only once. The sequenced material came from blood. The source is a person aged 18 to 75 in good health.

CDR3 amino acids: CASSPGTSGSGYNEQFF. The CDR3 region has the DNA TGTGCCAGCAGCCCCGGGACTAGCGGGAGTGGGTACAATGAGCAGTTCTTC. The chain couples TRBV7-3 to TRBJ2-1; 14 bases agree with TRBD2. Germline CDR1 reads SGHTA; CDR2 reads FQGTGA. The V gene end was trimmed by 5 bases and the J gene end by 4 bases; junction bases not matched to a gene: 7. This CDR3 is built from 17 residues.

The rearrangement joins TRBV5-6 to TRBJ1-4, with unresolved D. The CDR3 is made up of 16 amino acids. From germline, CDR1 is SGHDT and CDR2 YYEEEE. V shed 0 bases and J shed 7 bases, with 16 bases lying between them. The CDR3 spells CASSLASTGLGEKLFF. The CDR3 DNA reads TGTGCCAGCAGCTTGGCCAGTACCGGGTTGGGTGAAAAACTGTTTTTT.

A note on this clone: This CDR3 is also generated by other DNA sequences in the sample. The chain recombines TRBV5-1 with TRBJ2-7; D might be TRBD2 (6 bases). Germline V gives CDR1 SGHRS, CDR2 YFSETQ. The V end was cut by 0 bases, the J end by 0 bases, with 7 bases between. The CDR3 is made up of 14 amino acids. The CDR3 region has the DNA TGCGCCAGCAGCTTGGTCGGGGGCTCCTACGAGCAGTACTTC. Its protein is CASSLVGGSYEQYF.

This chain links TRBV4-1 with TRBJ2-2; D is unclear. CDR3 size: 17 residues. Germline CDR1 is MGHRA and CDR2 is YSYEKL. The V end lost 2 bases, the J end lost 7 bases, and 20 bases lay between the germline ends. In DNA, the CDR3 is TGCGCCAGCAGCCAAATGCAGCCCACCCAGAAAATCGGGGAGCTGTTTTTT. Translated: CASSQMQPTQKIGELFF.

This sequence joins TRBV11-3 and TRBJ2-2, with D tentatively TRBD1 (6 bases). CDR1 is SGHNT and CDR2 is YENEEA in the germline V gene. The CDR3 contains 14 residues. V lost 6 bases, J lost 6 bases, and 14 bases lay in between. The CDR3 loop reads CASRLNQGSGELFF. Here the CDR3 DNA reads TGTGCCAGCAGGTTAAACCAGGGGTCCGGGGAGCTGTTTTTT.

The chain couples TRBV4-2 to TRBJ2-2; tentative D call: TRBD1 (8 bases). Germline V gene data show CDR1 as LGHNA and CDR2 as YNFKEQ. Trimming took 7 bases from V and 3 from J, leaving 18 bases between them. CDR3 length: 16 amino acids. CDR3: CASTQGVLADTGELFF. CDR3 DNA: TGTGCCAGCACACAGGGGGTCCTAGCGGACACCGGGGAGCTGTTTTTT.

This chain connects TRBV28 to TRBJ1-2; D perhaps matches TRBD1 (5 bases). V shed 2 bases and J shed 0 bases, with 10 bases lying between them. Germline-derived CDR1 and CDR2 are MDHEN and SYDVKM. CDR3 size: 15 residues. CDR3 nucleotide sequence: TGTGCCAGCAGTTTAGGGGCAGGGCCTAACTATGGCTACACCTTC. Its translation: CASSLGAGPNYGYTF.

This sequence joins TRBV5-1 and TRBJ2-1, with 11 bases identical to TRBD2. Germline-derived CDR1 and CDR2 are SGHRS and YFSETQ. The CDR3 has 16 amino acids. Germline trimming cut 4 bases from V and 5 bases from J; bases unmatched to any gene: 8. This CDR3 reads CASSPGTSGLDNEQFF. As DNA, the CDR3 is TGCGCCAGCAGCCCGGGGACTAGCGGCCTTGACAATGAGCAGTTCTTC.

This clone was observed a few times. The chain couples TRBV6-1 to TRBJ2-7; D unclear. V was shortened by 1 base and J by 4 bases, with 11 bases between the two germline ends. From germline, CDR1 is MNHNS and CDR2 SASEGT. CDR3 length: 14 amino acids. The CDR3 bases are TGTGCCAGCAGTGAAGGGGTTACACAGTACGAGCAGTACTTC. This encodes CASSEGVTQYEQYF.

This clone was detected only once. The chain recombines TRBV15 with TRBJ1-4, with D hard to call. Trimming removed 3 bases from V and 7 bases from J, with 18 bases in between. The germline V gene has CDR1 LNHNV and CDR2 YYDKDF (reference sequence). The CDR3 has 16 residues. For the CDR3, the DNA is TGTGCCACCAGCAGTGAATGGTTCGAGAATAGTGAAAAACTGTTTTTT. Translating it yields CATSSEWFENSEKLFF. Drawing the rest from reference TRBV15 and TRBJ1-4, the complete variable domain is DAMVIQNPRYQVTQFGKPVTLSCSQTLNHNVMYWYQQKSSQAPKLLFHYYDKDFNNEADTPDNFQSRRPNTSFCFLDIRSPGLGDTAMYLCATSSEWFENSEKLFFGSGTQLSVL.

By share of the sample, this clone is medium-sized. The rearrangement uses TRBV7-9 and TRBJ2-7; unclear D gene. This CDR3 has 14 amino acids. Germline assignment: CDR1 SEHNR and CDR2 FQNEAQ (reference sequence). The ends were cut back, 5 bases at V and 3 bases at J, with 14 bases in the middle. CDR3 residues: CASSADGPYYEQYF. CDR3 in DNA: TGTGCCAGCAGCGCCGACGGACCCTACTACGAGCAGTACTTC.

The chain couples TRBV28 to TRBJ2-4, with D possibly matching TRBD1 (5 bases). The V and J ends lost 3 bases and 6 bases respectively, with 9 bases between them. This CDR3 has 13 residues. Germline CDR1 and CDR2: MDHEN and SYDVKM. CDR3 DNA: TGTGCCAGCAGTTTGATTAGGGGAAACATTCAGTACTTC. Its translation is CASSLIRGNIQYF.

CDR3 amino acids: CASSYGQPYLATNEKLFF. For the CDR3, the DNA is TGCGCCAGCAGCTACGGACAGCCTTATCTTGCAACTAATGAAAAACTGTTTTTT. The V and J genes are TRBV5-1 and TRBJ1-4, with a weak D call TRBD1 (6 bases). This CDR3 comprises 18 residues. Germline CDR1 reads SGHRS; CDR2 reads YFSETQ. V was trimmed by 3 bases and J by 0 bases, leaving 18 bases between them.

The CDR3 DNA reads TGTGCCAGAAGCTTGTTATACAGGGTGGGCTATCTTGGGAACTACGAGCAGTACTTC. It yields the protein CARSLLYRVGYLGNYEQYF. The rearrangement links TRBV5-3 to TRBJ2-7; weak D call: TRBD1 (6 bases). TRBV5-3 falls under the ORF class, with uncertain function. The CDR3 has 19 amino acids. V lost 1 base to trimming and J lost 3 bases, with 26 bases between them.

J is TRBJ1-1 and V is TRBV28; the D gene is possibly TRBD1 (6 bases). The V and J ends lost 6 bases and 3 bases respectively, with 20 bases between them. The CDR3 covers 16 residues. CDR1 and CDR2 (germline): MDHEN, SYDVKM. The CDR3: CASRKLIGGGDTEAFF. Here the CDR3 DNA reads TGTGCCAGCAGAAAGCTAATCGGGGGCGGTGACACTGAAGCTTTCTTT. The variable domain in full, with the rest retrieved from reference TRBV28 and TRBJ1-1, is DVKVTQSSRYLVKRTGEKVFLECVQDMDHENMFWYRQDPGLGLRLIYFSYDVKMKEKGDIPEGYSVSREKKERFSLILESASTNQTSMYLCASRKLIGGGDTEAFFGQGTRLTVV.

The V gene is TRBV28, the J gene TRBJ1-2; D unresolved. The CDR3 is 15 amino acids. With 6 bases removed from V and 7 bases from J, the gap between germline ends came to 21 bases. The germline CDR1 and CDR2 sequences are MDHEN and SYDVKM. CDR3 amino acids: CASSINRAAEGGYTF. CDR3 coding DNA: TGTGCCAGCAGCATAAACCGGGCCGCAGAGGGTGGCTACACCTTC.

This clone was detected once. The CDR3 region has the DNA TGTGCCATCAGTGAGCAACTAGGGGGGATGAACACTGAAGCTTTCTTT. It encodes CAISEQLGGMNTEAFF. The chain uses TRBV10-3 and TRBJ1-1, with a weak D call TRBD1 (6 bases). Trimming cost V 2 bases and J 0 bases, with 13 bases left between them. This CDR3 region has 16 residues. Per germline, CDR1 ENHRY and CDR2 SYGVKD.

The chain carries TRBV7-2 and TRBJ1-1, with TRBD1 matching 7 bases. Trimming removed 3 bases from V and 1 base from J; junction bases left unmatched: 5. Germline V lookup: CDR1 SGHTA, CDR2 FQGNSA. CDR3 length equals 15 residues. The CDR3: CASSFKQGGNTEAFF. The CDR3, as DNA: TGTGCCAGCAGCTTTAAGCAGGGGGGGAACACTGAAGCTTTCTTT.

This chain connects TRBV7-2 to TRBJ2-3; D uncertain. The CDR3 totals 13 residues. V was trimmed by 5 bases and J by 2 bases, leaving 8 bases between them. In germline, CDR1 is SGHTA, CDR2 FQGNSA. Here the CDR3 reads CASSAVITDTQYF. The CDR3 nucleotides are TGTGCCAGCAGCGCAGTGATCACAGATACGCAGTATTTT.

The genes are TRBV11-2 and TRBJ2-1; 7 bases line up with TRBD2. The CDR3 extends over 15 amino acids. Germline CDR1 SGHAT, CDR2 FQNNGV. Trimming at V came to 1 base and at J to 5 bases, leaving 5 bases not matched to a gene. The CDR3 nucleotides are TGTGCCAGCAGCTTAGTAGCGGGTAGAAACAATGAGCAGTTCTTC. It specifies CASSLVAGRNNEQFF.

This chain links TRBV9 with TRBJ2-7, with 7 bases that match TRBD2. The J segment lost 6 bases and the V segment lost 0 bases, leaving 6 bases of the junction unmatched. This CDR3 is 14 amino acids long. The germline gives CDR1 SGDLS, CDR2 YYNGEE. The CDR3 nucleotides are TGTGCCAGCAGCGTAGGCGGGAGCAGGTCCGAGCAGTACTTC. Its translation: CASSVGGSRSEQYF. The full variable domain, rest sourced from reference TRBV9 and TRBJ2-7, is DSGVTQTPKHLITATGQRVTLRCSPRSGDLSVYWYQQSLDQGLQFLIQYYNGEERAKGNILERFSAQQFPDLHSELNLSSLELGDSALYFCASSVGGSRSEQYFGPGTRLTVT.

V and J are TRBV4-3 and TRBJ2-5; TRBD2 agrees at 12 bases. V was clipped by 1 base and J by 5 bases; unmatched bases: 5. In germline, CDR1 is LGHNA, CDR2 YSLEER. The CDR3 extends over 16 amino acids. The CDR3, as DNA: TGCGCCAGCAGCCAAGGACTAGCGGGAGACGTGGAGACCCAGTACTTC. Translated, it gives CASSQGLAGDVETQYF.